The entry below gives a single TCR beta chain sequence along with its context. What it binds is not known. This sample was taken from a study of shared clonotypes between healthy human individuals. General study points: Unshared clonotypes carried lower generation probabilities than those common to all four donors. How much donors shared clonotypes was expected to be affected by sequencing depth.

Every subset had its genomic DNA shared out evenly among several immunoSEQ plates. Here immunoSEQ multiplex PCR was the method, and the copy in TCRdb shows in-frame clones only, minus some. The sample shows fewer than 850,000 clones, roughly 70% of them seen only once. Germline V gene sequence: CDR1 WSHSY, CDR2 SAAADI. The CDR3 totals 15 residues. Trimming removed 5 bases from V and 6 bases from J, with 17 bases in between. The specimen sequenced was memory CD4+ T cells sorted from blood. The sample's subset: CD45RA-negative fraction. This TCR derives from a woman aged 25 to 39 in good health. The J gene is TRBJ2-1, the V gene TRBV10-2, with TRBD2 as a possible D gene (5 bases). As DNA, the CDR3 is TGCGCCAGCAGTAACGAACTAGGTCTGATCAATGAGCAGTTCTTC. It codes for CASSNELGLINEQFF.